This T cell receptor (beta chain) was recovered during a study of CD8 T cells in Susac syndrome. The sequenced target, TCR beta, came from blood CD8+ and CD4+ T cells. Controls were age- and sex-matched healthy donors. TEMRA cells were enriched by FACS, while CD8+ and CD4+ T cells were obtained through a negative isolation that was performed magnetically. The CDR3 runs 13 residues. V was pared by 3 bases and J by 5 bases, with 10 bases between. About 0.5 to 1 ug RNA was reverse transcribed with random hexamers. Amplification of TCR beta CDR3 was carried out by immunoSEQ multiplex PCR, which covered 54 Vbeta and 13 Jbeta segments. Each CDR3 protein gets one entry after TCRdb re-called the immunoSEQ multiplex PCR reads with MiXCR. The sample includes approximately 110,000 distinct CDR3 sequences, approximately 96% of them seen just once.

The receptor was isolated from a human donor in good health. V gene TRBV12-3 or TRBV12-4 combines with J gene TRBJ1-1; a weak D match, TRBD1 (6 bases). Sequenced material: CD4+ T cells from PBMCs. The CDR3 is CASSLVQGTEAFF. CDR3 DNA sequence: TGTGCCAGCAGTTTGGTCCAGGGGACTGAAGCTTTCTTT.